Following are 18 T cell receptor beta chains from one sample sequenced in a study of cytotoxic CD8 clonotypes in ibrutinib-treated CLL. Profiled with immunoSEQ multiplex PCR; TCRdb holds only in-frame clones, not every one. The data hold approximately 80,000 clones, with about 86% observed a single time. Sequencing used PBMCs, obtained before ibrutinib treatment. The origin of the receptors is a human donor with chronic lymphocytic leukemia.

The CDR3 sequence: CASSLDGTGFNEQYF. Written as DNA, the CDR3 is TGCGCCAGCAGCTTGGACGGGACAGGGTTTAACGAGCAGTACTTC. This sequence joins TRBV5-1 and TRBJ2-7; 9 bases are a match to TRBD1. There are 15 residues in the CDR3. CDR1 and CDR2 from the germline V gene are SGHRS and YFSETQ. The V gene end was trimmed by 0 bases and the J gene end by 5 bases; junction bases not matched to a gene: 6.

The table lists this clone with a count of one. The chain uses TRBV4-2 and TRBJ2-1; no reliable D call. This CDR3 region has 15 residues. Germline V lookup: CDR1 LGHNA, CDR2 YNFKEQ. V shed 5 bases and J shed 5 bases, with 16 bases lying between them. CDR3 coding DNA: TGTGCCAGCAGCGATACTTTGGGAACTAACAATGAGCAGTTCTTC. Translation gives CASSDTLGTNNEQFF.

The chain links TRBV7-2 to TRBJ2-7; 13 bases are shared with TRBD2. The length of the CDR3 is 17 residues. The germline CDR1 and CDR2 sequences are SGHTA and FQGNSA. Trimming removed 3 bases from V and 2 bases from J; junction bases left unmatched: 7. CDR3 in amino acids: CASSLWTSGSSTYEQYF. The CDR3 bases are TGTGCCAGCAGCTTGTGGACTAGCGGGAGCTCGACCTACGAGCAGTACTTC.

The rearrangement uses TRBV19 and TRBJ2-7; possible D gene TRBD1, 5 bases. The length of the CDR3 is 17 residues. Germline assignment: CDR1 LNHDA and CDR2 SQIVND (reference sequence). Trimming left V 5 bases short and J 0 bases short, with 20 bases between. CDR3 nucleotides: TGTGCCAGTAGTGTCGACGCCCGTCGGACATCCTCCTACGAGCAGTACTTC. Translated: CASSVDARRTSSYEQYF.

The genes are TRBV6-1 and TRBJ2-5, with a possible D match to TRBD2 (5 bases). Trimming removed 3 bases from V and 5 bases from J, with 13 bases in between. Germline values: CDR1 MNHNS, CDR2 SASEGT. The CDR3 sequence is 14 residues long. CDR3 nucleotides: TGTGCCAGCAGTGAGTCTACCCGGAGGGAGACCCAGTACTTC. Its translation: CASSESTRRETQYF.

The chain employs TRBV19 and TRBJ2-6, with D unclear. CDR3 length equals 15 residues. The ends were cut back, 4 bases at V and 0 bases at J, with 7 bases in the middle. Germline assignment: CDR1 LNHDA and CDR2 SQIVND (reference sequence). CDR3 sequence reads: CASSRPNSGANVLTF. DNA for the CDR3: TGTGCCAGTAGTAGACCAAACTCTGGGGCCAACGTCCTGACTTTC. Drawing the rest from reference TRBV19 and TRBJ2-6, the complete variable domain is DGGITQSPKYLFRKEGQNVTLSCEQNLNHDAMYWYRQDPGQGLRLIYYSQIVNDFQKGDIAEGYSVSREKKESFPLTVTSAQKNPTAFYLCASSRPNSGANVLTFGAGSRLTVL.

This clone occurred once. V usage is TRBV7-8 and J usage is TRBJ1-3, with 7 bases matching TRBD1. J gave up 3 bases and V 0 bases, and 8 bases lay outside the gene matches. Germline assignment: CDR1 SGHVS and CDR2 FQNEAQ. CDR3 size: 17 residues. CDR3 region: CASSLAASDRIGNTIYF. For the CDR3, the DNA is TGTGCCAGCAGCTTAGCGGCCTCGGACAGGATTGGAAACACCATATATTTT.

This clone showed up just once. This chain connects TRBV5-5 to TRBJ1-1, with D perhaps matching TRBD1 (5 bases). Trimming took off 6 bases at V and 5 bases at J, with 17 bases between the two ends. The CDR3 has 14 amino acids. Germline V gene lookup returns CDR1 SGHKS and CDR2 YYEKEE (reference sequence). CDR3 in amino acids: CASNGGRRETEAFF. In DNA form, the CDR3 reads TGTGCCAGCAACGGGGGTCGCCGGGAGACTGAAGCTTTCTTT.

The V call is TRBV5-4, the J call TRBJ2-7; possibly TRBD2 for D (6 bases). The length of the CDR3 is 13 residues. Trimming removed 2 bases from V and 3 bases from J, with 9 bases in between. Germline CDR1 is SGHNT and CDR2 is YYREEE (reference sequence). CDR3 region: CASSFSDYYEQYF. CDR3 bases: TGTGCCAGCAGCTTCTCGGACTACTACGAGCAGTACTTC.

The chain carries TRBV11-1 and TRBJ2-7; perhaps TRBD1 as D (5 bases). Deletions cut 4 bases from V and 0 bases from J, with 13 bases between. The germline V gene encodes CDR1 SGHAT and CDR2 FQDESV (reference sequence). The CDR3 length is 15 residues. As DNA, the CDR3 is TGTGCCAGCAGCTCCCTACAGGTGATCTCCTACGAGCAGTACTTC. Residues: CASSSLQVISYEQYF.

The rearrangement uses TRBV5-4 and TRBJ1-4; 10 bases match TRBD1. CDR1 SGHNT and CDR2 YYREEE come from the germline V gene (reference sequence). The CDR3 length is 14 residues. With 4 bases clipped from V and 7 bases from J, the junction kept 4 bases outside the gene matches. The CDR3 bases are TGTGCCAGCAGCCAAGACAGGGGGCGTGAAAAACTGTTTTTT. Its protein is CASSQDRGREKLFF. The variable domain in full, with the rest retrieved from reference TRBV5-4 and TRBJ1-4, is ETGVTQSPTHLIKTRGQQVTLRCSSQSGHNTVSWYQQALGQGPQFIFQYYREEENGRGNFPPRFSGLQFPNYSSELNVNALELDDSALYLCASSQDRGREKLFFGSGTQLSVL.

CDR3 DNA: TGTGCCAGCAGCCGCGGGCTTGAGCATTTATTCGAAGTTCAGTTCTTC. Its protein product is CASSRGLEHLFEVQFF. This chain uses TRBV13 with TRBJ2-1; D might be TRBD2 (5 bases). Per the germline V gene, CDR1 is PRHDT and CDR2 is FYEKMQ (reference sequence). The CDR3 length is 16 residues. Trimming took 5 bases from V and 13 from J, leaving 27 bases between them.

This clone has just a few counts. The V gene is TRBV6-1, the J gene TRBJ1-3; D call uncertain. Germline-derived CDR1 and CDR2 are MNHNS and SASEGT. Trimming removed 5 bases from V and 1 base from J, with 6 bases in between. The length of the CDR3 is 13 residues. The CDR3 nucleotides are TGTGCCAGCAGTCAATCGTCTGGAAACACCATATATTTT. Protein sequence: CASSQSSGNTIYF.

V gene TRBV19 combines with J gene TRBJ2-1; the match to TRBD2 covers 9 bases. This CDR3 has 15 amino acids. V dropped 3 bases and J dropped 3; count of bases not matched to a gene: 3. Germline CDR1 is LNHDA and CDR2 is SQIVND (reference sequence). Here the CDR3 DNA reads TGTGCCAGTAGTATTTCAGCGGGAGGCTACAATGAGCAGTTCTTC. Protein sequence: CASSISAGGYNEQFF. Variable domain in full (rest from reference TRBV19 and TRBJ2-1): DGGITQSPKYLFRKEGQNVTLSCEQNLNHDAMYWYRQDPGQGLRLIYYSQIVNDFQKGDIAEGYSVSREKKESFPLTVTSAQKNPTAFYLCASSISAGGYNEQFFGPGTRLTVL.

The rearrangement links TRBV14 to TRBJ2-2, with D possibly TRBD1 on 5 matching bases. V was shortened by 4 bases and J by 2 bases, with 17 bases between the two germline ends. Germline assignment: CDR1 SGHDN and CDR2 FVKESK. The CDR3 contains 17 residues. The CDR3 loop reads CASSRTLAGINTGELFF. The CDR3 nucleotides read TGTGCCAGCAGCCGAACTCTGGCAGGGATAAACACCGGGGAGCTGTTTTTT.

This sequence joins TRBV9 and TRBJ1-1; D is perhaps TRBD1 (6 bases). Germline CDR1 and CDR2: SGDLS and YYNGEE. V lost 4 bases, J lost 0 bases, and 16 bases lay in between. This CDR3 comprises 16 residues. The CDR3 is CASSPTDRGLNTEAFF. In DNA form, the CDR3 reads TGTGCCAGCAGCCCGACGGACAGAGGCCTGAACACTGAAGCTTTCTTT.

Written as DNA, the CDR3 is TGTGCCAGCAGCAAAGGGAGATGGGGGAACACTGAAGCTTTCTTT. Translating gives CASSKGRWGNTEAFF. The chain combines TRBV7-2 with TRBJ1-1; D is uncertain. Germline CDR1 SGHTA, CDR2 FQGNSA. Between the trimmed V and J ends, which lost 5 bases and 1 base, there was a span of 14 bases. There are 15 residues in the CDR3. The full variable domain, in which reference TRBV7-2 and TRBJ1-1 provide the parts outside the CDR3, is GAGVSQSPSNKVTEKGKDVELRCDPISGHTALYWYRQSLGQGLEFLIYFQGNSAPDKSGLPSDRFSAERTGGSVSTLTIQRTQQEDSAVYLCASSKGRWGNTEAFFGQGTRLTVV.

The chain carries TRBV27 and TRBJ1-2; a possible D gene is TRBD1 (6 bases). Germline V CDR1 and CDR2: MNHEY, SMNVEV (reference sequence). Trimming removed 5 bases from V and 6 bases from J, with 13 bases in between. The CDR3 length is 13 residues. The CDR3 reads CASSQDRIHGYTF. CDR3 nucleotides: TGTGCCAGCAGTCAGGACAGAATCCATGGCTACACCTTC.